The TCR beta chain under discussion was sequenced for a study of cytomegalovirus exposure and HLA in healthy donors. Broader study findings: CMV antigen specificity of three CMV-associated chains was confirmed in vitro.

PCR was performed using 60 Vbeta and 13 Jbeta primers. TCRdb keeps only in-frame clones here, not all; method: immunoSEQ multiplex PCR. The data show some 200,000 clones, roughly 80% seen once. Healthy bone marrow donors supplied every sample. The CDR3 runs to 17 residues. V was clipped by 1 base and J by 0 bases, with 15 bases between them. Germline-derived CDR1 and CDR2 are KGHSH and LQKENI. Concerning this clone: Its antigen is still unknown.

The origin of this receptor is a young woman in good health and CMV-seronegative. The specimen sequenced was PBMCs. The chain couples TRBV18 to TRBJ2-5; perhaps TRBD2 as D (5 bases). The CDR3 region is CASSPRGQEVYQETQYF. The CDR3 nucleotides are TGTGCCAGCTCACCACGTGGTCAGGAGGTCTACCAAGAGACCCAGTACTTC.